The sequence of this T cell receptor (beta chain) was determined in a study of T cells in Graves' hyperthyroidism and ophthalmopathy. Amplified regions were TCR beta CDR3 sequences from RNA transcripts. Carried out on the TCR CDR3, a first-round RT-PCR used the HTBI primer set. A single record per CDR3 protein comes from TCRdb applying MiXCR to the multiplex PCR reads. The sample has hundreds of thousands of distinct CDR3 sequences; approximately 15% are singletons. The specimen sequenced was blood. This sequence was found in a woman between 18 and 30 years old with Graves' hyperthyroidism.

As DNA, the CDR3 is TGCGCCAGCAGTCAACTAGCGGGAGGACTTGGAACCGGGGAGCTGTTTTTT. Its translation is CASSQLAGGLGTGELFF. V and J are TRBV5-1 and TRBJ2-2; 12 bases are shared with TRBD2. Germline lookup yields CDR1 SGHRS and CDR2 YFSETQ. The CDR3 is made up of 17 amino acids. With 5 bases clipped from V and 5 bases from J, the junction kept 10 bases outside the gene matches. Drawing the rest from reference TRBV5-1 and TRBJ2-2, the complete variable domain is KAGVTQTPRYLIKTRGQQVTLSCSPISGHRSVSWYQQTPGQGLQFLFEYFSETQRNKGNFPGRFSGRQFSNSRSEMNVSTLELGDSALYLCASSQLAGGLGTGELFFGEGSRLTVL.